Listed below are T cell receptor beta chains from one sample, sequenced in a study of T-cell memory formation after mild COVID-19. TCRdb fed the 5' RACE reads into MiXCR, producing one record per CDR3 protein. Of 300,000 to 400,000 distinct CDR3 sequences in the sample, approximately 13% were seen once. Sample: PBMCs or a T cell subset sorted from them (not recorded which). The receptors here all came from a man aged 18 to 29 who had mild COVID-19 (a few samples of this study predate the infection). Cell type and time point are not known. CDR3s include the opening cysteine and the closing phenylalanine or tryptophan. The D gene is left open where the match is weak. Some rows have no size entry. The others give once, few or many, or a class for an expanded clone.

clone_size: NA; d_call: NA; j_call: TRBJ2-7; v_call: TRBV3-1; cdr3_length: 13; cdr3_nt: TGTGCCAGCAGCCAAGAGATCGGGCGACGGCAGTACTTC; cdr3_aa: CASSQEIGRRQYF
clone_size: few; d_call: TRBD1; j_call: TRBJ1-2; v_call: TRBV28; cdr3_length: 16; cdr3_nt: TGTGCCAGCAGCCCCACCGGGACAGGGGTTTTTGGTGGCTACACCTTC; cdr3_aa: CASSPTGTGVFGGYTF
clone_size: NA; d_call: NA; j_call: TRBJ2-3; v_call: TRBV29-1; cdr3_length: 16; cdr3_nt: TGCAGCGTTGAAGAAGAAACAGCGAGGCTTACAGATACGCAGTATTTT; cdr3_aa: CSVEEETARLTDTQYF
clone_size: few; d_call: TRBD2; j_call: TRBJ2-7; v_call: TRBV18; cdr3_length: 15; cdr3_nt: TGTGCCAGCTCACCAATCGGGACTAGCGTCGACGAGCAGTACTTC; cdr3_aa: CASSPIGTSVDEQYF
clone_size: NA; d_call: TRBD1; j_call: TRBJ1-2; v_call: TRBV13; cdr3_length: 12; cdr3_nt: TGTGCCGTGGGGGACAGCCAATATGGCTACACCTTC; cdr3_aa: CAVGDSQYGYTF
clone_size: few; d_call: NA; j_call: TRBJ2-1; v_call: TRBV6-2/TRBV6-3; cdr3_length: 16; cdr3_nt: TGTGCCAGCACCAGCATGTCGGGGGAAACCTACAATGAGCAGTTCTTC; cdr3_aa: CASTSMSGETYNEQFF
clone_size: few; d_call: NA; j_call: TRBJ1-1; v_call: TRBV6-2/TRBV6-3; cdr3_length: 15; cdr3_nt: TGTGCCAGCAGAAAAATTTCGTGGGACGCCAGTGAAGCTTTCTTT; cdr3_aa: CASRKISWDASEAFF
clone_size: many; d_call: TRBD1; j_call: TRBJ2-4; v_call: TRBV10-3; cdr3_length: 15; cdr3_nt: TGTGCCATCAGGGGGACGGGGACAGGGGAAAACATTCAGTACTTC; cdr3_aa: CAIRGTGTGENIQYF
clone_size: NA; d_call: NA; j_call: TRBJ2-7; v_call: TRBV4-3; cdr3_length: 15; cdr3_nt: TGCGCCAGCAGCCAAGAGTTCACCCCCTCCTACGAGCAGTACTTC; cdr3_aa: CASSQEFTPSYEQYF
clone_size: few; d_call: NA; j_call: TRBJ2-5; v_call: TRBV5-1; cdr3_length: 14; cdr3_nt: TGCGCCAGCACGAGTTCCGGGGTACAGGAGACCCAGTACTTC; cdr3_aa: CASTSSGVQETQYF
clone_size: few; d_call: NA; j_call: TRBJ1-2; v_call: TRBV5-1; cdr3_length: 16; cdr3_nt: TGCGCCAGCAGCTCAGGGGTTAGCGAAATTGACTATGGCTACACCTTC; cdr3_aa: CASSSGVSEIDYGYTF
clone_size: NA; d_call: NA; j_call: TRBJ2-2; v_call: TRBV6-5; cdr3_length: 14; cdr3_nt: TGTGCCAGCAGCTTCGCCACCAGGGGAGGAGAGCTGTTTTTT; cdr3_aa: CASSFATRGGELFF
clone_size: NA; d_call: TRBD1; j_call: TRBJ1-1; v_call: TRBV7-8; cdr3_length: 15; cdr3_nt: TGTGCCAGCAGCTTAGGCGGGACAGGGGGAACTGAAGCTTTCTTT; cdr3_aa: CASSLGGTGGTEAFF
clone_size: few; d_call: NA; j_call: TRBJ2-3; v_call: TRBV4-3; cdr3_length: 15; cdr3_nt: TGCGCCAGCAGCCAAGCCAGGGGCGGCACAGATACGCAGTATTTT; cdr3_aa: CASSQARGGTDTQYF
clone_size: few; d_call: NA; j_call: TRBJ2-5; v_call: TRBV5-1; cdr3_length: 16; cdr3_nt: TGCGCCAGCAGCTTTACGGTGGACAGTCCTCAAGAGACCCAGTACTTC; cdr3_aa: CASSFTVDSPQETQYF
clone_size: NA; d_call: NA; j_call: TRBJ2-2; v_call: TRBV20-1; cdr3_length: 14; cdr3_nt: TGCAGTGTGACCGGGGGCGCGAACACCGGGGAGCTGTTTTTT; cdr3_aa: CSVTGGANTGELFF
clone_size: few; d_call: TRBD2; j_call: TRBJ2-3; v_call: TRBV20-1; cdr3_length: 15; cdr3_nt: TGCAGTGCCGCCAGCCTCGGGGGGGAAGGAGATACGCAGTATTTT; cdr3_aa: CSAASLGGEGDTQYF
clone_size: NA; d_call: TRBD2; j_call: TRBJ2-5; v_call: TRBV7-2; cdr3_length: 14; cdr3_nt: TGTGCCAACTCCGTAGGCGGGGGGGTGCAGACCCAGTACTTC; cdr3_aa: CANSVGGGVQTQYF
clone_size: NA; d_call: NA; j_call: TRBJ1-1; v_call: TRBV7-9; cdr3_length: 13; cdr3_nt: TGTGCCAGCAGCTTATCCCAGGCCACTGAAGCTTTCTTT; cdr3_aa: CASSLSQATEAFF
clone_size: NA; d_call: NA; j_call: TRBJ2-3; v_call: TRBV9; cdr3_length: 14; cdr3_nt: TGTGCCAGCAGCCCGGAGGGGGGGGCAGATACGCAGTATTTT; cdr3_aa: CASSPEGGADTQYF
clone_size: many; d_call: NA; j_call: TRBJ1-1; v_call: TRBV4-1; cdr3_length: 15; cdr3_nt: TGCGCCAGCAGCCAAGGGGGGTGGGCGAACACTGAAGCTTTCTTT; cdr3_aa: CASSQGGWANTEAFF
clone_size: NA; d_call: NA; j_call: TRBJ1-2; v_call: TRBV4-3; cdr3_length: 12; cdr3_nt: TGCGCCAGCAGCCAATCTAACTATGGCTACACCTTC; cdr3_aa: CASSQSNYGYTF
clone_size: NA; d_call: NA; j_call: TRBJ2-3; v_call: TRBV20-1; cdr3_length: 14; cdr3_nt: TGCAGTGCTAGTAGGTCAAGTGAAGCAGATACGCAGTATTTT; cdr3_aa: CSASRSSEADTQYF
clone_size: NA; d_call: NA; j_call: TRBJ1-2; v_call: TRBV6-2/TRBV6-3; cdr3_length: 13; cdr3_nt: TGTGCCAGCAGCTACGGGACGGTCTATGGCTACACCTTC; cdr3_aa: CASSYGTVYGYTF
clone_size: many; d_call: NA; j_call: TRBJ2-4; v_call: TRBV4-1; cdr3_length: 18; cdr3_nt: TGCGCCAGCAGCCATCTCGGCAGGAGTCGGATCGACAAAAACATTCAGTACTTC; cdr3_aa: CASSHLGRSRIDKNIQYF
clone_size: NA; d_call: NA; j_call: TRBJ2-3; v_call: TRBV15; cdr3_length: 13; cdr3_nt: TGTGCCACCAGCATTCGGCGCACAGATACGCAGTATTTT; cdr3_aa: CATSIRRTDTQYF
clone_size: many; d_call: NA; j_call: TRBJ2-7; v_call: TRBV5-5; cdr3_length: 15; cdr3_nt: TGTGCCAGCAGCCCGGACGGGACGAGCTCCTACGAGCAGTACTTC; cdr3_aa: CASSPDGTSSYEQYF
clone_size: NA; d_call: NA; j_call: TRBJ1-1; v_call: TRBV20-1; cdr3_length: 12; cdr3_nt: TGCAGTGCGCCAGGGCCTTACACTGAAGCTTTCTTT; cdr3_aa: CSAPGPYTEAFF
clone_size: NA; d_call: NA; j_call: TRBJ2-7; v_call: TRBV27; cdr3_length: 15; cdr3_nt: TGTGCCAGCAGTTTTAATGTGGCAGGAGACTACGAGCAGTACTTC; cdr3_aa: CASSFNVAGDYEQYF
clone_size: many; d_call: NA; j_call: TRBJ1-5; v_call: TRBV12-3/TRBV12-4; cdr3_length: 13; cdr3_nt: TGTGCCAGCAGTCTACAGGACCATCAGCCCCAGCATTTT; cdr3_aa: CASSLQDHQPQHF
clone_size: few; d_call: NA; j_call: TRBJ2-1; v_call: TRBV27; cdr3_length: 16; cdr3_nt: NA; cdr3_aa: CASSSSPGQVPGEQFF
clone_size: NA; d_call: TRBD1; j_call: TRBJ1-1; v_call: TRBV5-1; cdr3_length: 15; cdr3_nt: TGCGCCAGCAGCTTCGACAGGGAAATGATGTCTGAAGCTTTCTTT; cdr3_aa: CASSFDREMMSEAFF
clone_size: few; d_call: TRBD2; j_call: TRBJ2-1; v_call: TRBV5-1; cdr3_length: 15; cdr3_nt: TGCGCCAGCAGCTTTGCGGGGGGCCATTTTGATGAGCAGTTCTTC; cdr3_aa: CASSFAGGHFDEQFF
clone_size: few; d_call: TRBD1; j_call: TRBJ2-2; v_call: TRBV4-3; cdr3_length: 19; cdr3_nt: TGCGCCAGCAGCCAAAGAGCCCCCTGGACAGGGGAGGACACCGGGGAGCTGTTTTTT; cdr3_aa: CASSQRAPWTGEDTGELFF
clone_size: NA; d_call: NA; j_call: TRBJ2-2; v_call: TRBV9; cdr3_length: 14; cdr3_nt: TGTGCCAGCAGCGTAGAGGCGGGGATAAGGGAGCTGTTTTTT; cdr3_aa: CASSVEAGIRELFF
clone_size: few; d_call: TRBD1; j_call: TRBJ2-7; v_call: TRBV5-5; cdr3_length: 14; cdr3_nt: TGTGCCAGCAGCTCCGGGACAGGGAGGTACGAGCAGTACTTC; cdr3_aa: CASSSGTGRYEQYF
clone_size: NA; d_call: TRBD1; j_call: TRBJ1-1; v_call: TRBV10-1; cdr3_length: 16; cdr3_nt: TGCGCCAGCAGATTAAAGAGACAGGGCTTTAACACTGAAGCTTTCTTT; cdr3_aa: CASRLKRQGFNTEAFF
clone_size: many; d_call: NA; j_call: TRBJ1-1; v_call: TRBV24-1; cdr3_length: 12; cdr3_nt: TGTGCCACCAGTGATCCGAACACTGAAGCTTTCTTT; cdr3_aa: CATSDPNTEAFF
clone_size: few; d_call: NA; j_call: TRBJ1-1; v_call: TRBV11-2; cdr3_length: 17; cdr3_nt: TGTGCCAGCAGCTTAGGTCACAGGATCGCGGTTGAGACTGAAGCTTTCTTT; cdr3_aa: CASSLGHRIAVETEAFF
clone_size: few; d_call: TRBD2; j_call: TRBJ2-7; v_call: TRBV3-1; cdr3_length: 16; cdr3_nt: TGTGCCAGCAGCCAAGATCTACTAGCGGGCCGATACGAGCAGTACTTC; cdr3_aa: CASSQDLLAGRYEQYF
clone_size: many; d_call: NA; j_call: TRBJ2-2; v_call: TRBV6-2/TRBV6-3; cdr3_length: 16; cdr3_nt: TGTGCCAGCTATAACAGGGCGGCCCGGAACACCGGGGAGCTGTTTTTT; cdr3_aa: CASYNRAARNTGELFF
clone_size: NA; d_call: NA; j_call: TRBJ2-1; v_call: TRBV4-3; cdr3_length: 12; cdr3_nt: TGCGCCAGCAGCCAAGACGCAAATGAGCAGTTCTTC; cdr3_aa: CASSQDANEQFF
clone_size: NA; d_call: NA; j_call: TRBJ1-5; v_call: TRBV6-2/TRBV6-3; cdr3_length: 13; cdr3_nt: TGTGCCACCAAAGGGGGTTCTCCTCAGCCCCAGCATTTT; cdr3_aa: CATKGGSPQPQHF
clone_size: many; d_call: TRBD1; j_call: TRBJ2-1; v_call: TRBV6-5; cdr3_length: 16; cdr3_nt: TGTGCCAGCAGTTACTCCGGGACAGGGGGTTACAATGAGCAGTTCTTC; cdr3_aa: CASSYSGTGGYNEQFF
clone_size: NA; d_call: NA; j_call: TRBJ1-6; v_call: TRBV19; cdr3_length: 12; cdr3_nt: TGTGCCAGTAGTACCATGAATTCACCCCTCCACTTT; cdr3_aa: CASSTMNSPLHF
clone_size: NA; d_call: NA; j_call: TRBJ2-7; v_call: TRBV30; cdr3_length: 11; cdr3_nt: TGTGCCTGGAGGTTCCAGGGCGAGCAGTACTTC; cdr3_aa: CAWRFQGEQYF
clone_size: NA; d_call: NA; j_call: TRBJ1-1; v_call: TRBV6-2/TRBV6-3; cdr3_length: 14; cdr3_nt: TGTGCTTCCTCGCGAGTCCCGGTGAACACTGAAGCTTTCTTT; cdr3_aa: CASSRVPVNTEAFF